These 30 T cell receptor beta chains were sequenced from one sample in a study of cytomegalovirus exposure and HLA in healthy donors. PCR involved 60 Vbeta and 13 Jbeta primers. Generated by immunoSEQ multiplex PCR, the TCRdb table keeps only in-frame clones and is missing some. The data show 150,000 to 200,000 clones, with roughly 80% seen just once and 1.5% to 2% held by the top ten. The sequenced sample was PBMCs. These receptors originate from a woman in her late teens or twenties in good health and CMV-seronegative.

Comment on this clone: Compared with germline, one end of the junction differs, possibly owing to a read error. The chain links TRBV18 to TRBJ2-1; 9 positions match TRBD2. This CDR3 has 14 amino acids. Looked up from germline, CDR1 is KGHSH and CDR2 is LQKENI. The CDR3 nucleotides are TGTGCCAGCTCACCATCGGCGGGAGGGCCGGTGGAGGTCTTC. Translating it yields CASSPSAGGPVEVF.

V and J are TRBV7-2 and TRBJ2-3; 8 bases agree with TRBD2. Trimming took 7 bases from V and 4 from J; bases not matched to a gene: 7. This CDR3 region has 14 residues. The V gene's germline CDR1 is SGHTA and CDR2 FQGNSA. This chain's CDR3 is CASTGRAGSDTQYF. CDR3 coding DNA: TGTGCCAGCACCGGGAGGGCCGGGTCAGATACGCAGTATTTT.

V gene TRBV19 combines with J gene TRBJ2-3; no clear D. The CDR3 runs to 14 residues. Trimming shortened V by 5 bases and J by 4 bases, and 13 bases separated the two germline ends. Germline CDR1 is LNHDA and CDR2 is SQIVND (reference sequence). In DNA form, the CDR3 reads TGTGCCAGTAGTCTTATGGCGGCCCCAGATACGCAGTATTTT. This codes for CASSLMAAPDTQYF.

The chain carries TRBV4-3 and TRBJ2-3; tentative D call: TRBD2 (6 bases). V lost 4 bases, J lost 1 base, and 18 bases lay in between. CDR3 length: 17 amino acids. Germline V CDR1 and CDR2: LGHNA, YSLEER. CDR3 sequence (DNA): TGCGCCAGCAGCCGACAAGCCCCGGCTAGCGGCACAGATACGCAGTATTTT. It encodes CASSRQAPASGTDTQYF.

This rearrangement joins TRBV4-3 to TRBJ2-4; tentative D call: TRBD1 (7 bases). CDR1 is LGHNA, CDR2 YSLEER, per germline. The CDR3 length is 17 residues. Trimming left V 1 base short and J 3 bases short, with 16 bases between. CDR3 nucleotide sequence: TGCGCCAGCAGCCAAGCGGCAGGGGGGTCTGTCAAAAACATTCAGTACTTC. It is translated as CASSQAAGGSVKNIQYF.

The chain is built from TRBV7-6 and TRBJ1-4; TRBD1 might be the D (6 bases). V gave up 3 bases and J gave up 3 bases, with 8 bases separating them. This CDR3 comprises 14 residues. From germline, CDR1 is SGHVS and CDR2 FNYEAQ. This CDR3 reads CASSLGQANEKLFF. The CDR3 DNA reads as TGTGCCAGCAGCTTGGGACAAGCTAATGAAAAACTGTTTTTT.

V and J are TRBV28 and TRBJ2-5, with D perhaps TRBD1 (5 bases). CDR1 is MDHEN, CDR2 SYDVKM, per germline. This CDR3 spans 14 amino acids. V was cut by 5 bases and J by 5 bases, with 15 bases left in between. The CDR3 DNA sequence: TGTGCCAGCAGTATAAATCAGGGATCGGAGACCCAGTACTTC. Its protein is CASSINQGSETQYF.

CDR3 DNA sequence: TGTGCCAGTAGTATACAGGGGGTAGATCAGCCCCAGCATTTT. Amino acid sequence: CASSIQGVDQPQHF. The chain has TRBV19 and TRBJ1-5; 7 nucleotides align to TRBD1. The germline gives CDR1 LNHDA, CDR2 SQIVND (reference sequence). CDR3 length: 14 amino acids. With V trimmed by 2 bases and J by 5 bases, 3 bases remained unmatched. The variable domain in full, completed from reference TRBV19 and TRBJ1-5, reads DGGITQSPKYLFRKEGQNVTLSCEQNLNHDAMYWYRQDPGQGLRLIYYSQIVNDFQKGDIAEGYSVSREKKESFPLTVTSAQKNPTAFYLCASSIQGVDQPQHFGDGTRLSIL.

The rearrangement uses TRBV21-1 and TRBJ2-7; TRBD2, as called in the table, went unchecked against the DNA. TRBV21-1 is deemed a pseudogene. The CDR3 has 17 residues. CDR3 DNA sequence: TGTGCCAGCAGCAAAGAAGGCCCTAGCGGGTCTCCCTACGAGCAGTACGTC. Translation: CASSKEGPSGSPYEQYV.

The gene calls are TRBV4-2 and TRBJ2-3, with D hard to call. Trimming removed 0 bases at V and 1 base at J, with 8 bases between. Germline loops: CDR1 LGHNA, CDR2 YNFKEQ. The CDR3 is 15 residues long. The CDR3 loop reads CASSQEAPGTDTQYF. CDR3 DNA: TGTGCCAGCAGCCAAGAAGCACCGGGCACAGATACGCAGTATTTT.

This chain uses TRBV29-1 with TRBJ1-4; 10 nucleotides align to TRBD1. V trimming: 4 bases; J trimming: 7 bases; junction bases outside the gene matches: 6. The CDR3 contains 14 residues. The germline CDR1 and CDR2 sequences are SQVTM and ANQGSEA. In DNA, the CDR3 is TGCAGCGTTGTAGGGACAGGGGTTGGTGAAAAACTGTTTTTT. It codes for CSVVGTGVGEKLFF.

With respect to this clone: One end of the junction does not line up with germline, which may come from a read error. The rearrangement joins TRBV7-9 to TRBJ1-2; TRBD1 aligns across 8 bases. This CDR3 comprises 18 residues. CDR1 SEHNR and CDR2 FQNEAQ come from the germline V gene (reference sequence). CDR3: CSSSLVGDQTGVIAGYTF. The CDR3 DNA sequence: TGTTCCAGCAGCTTAGTTGGGGACCAGACAGGGGTAATTGCGGGCTACACCTTC.

The chain couples TRBV6-1 to TRBJ2-7, with 10 bases fitting TRBD2. The CDR3 extends over 19 amino acids. V trimming: 4 bases; J trimming: 3 bases; junction bases outside the gene matches: 18. CDR1 and CDR2 (germline): MNHNS, SASEGT. This chain's CDR3 is CASSVPPLAGDHPIYEQYF. CDR3 in DNA: TGTGCCAGCAGTGTCCCCCCCCTAGCGGGGGACCACCCCATCTACGAGCAGTACTTC.

The chain uses TRBV29-1 and TRBJ1-2, with 9 positions matching TRBD1. This CDR3 has 13 amino acids. Trimming took 7 bases from V and 2 from J; bases not matched to a gene: 5. Per germline, CDR1 SQVTM and CDR2 ANQGSEA. CDR3 DNA: TGCAGCGCTTCCGGGACAGGGAACTATGGCTACACCTTC. It encodes CSASGTGNYGYTF.

The V and J genes are TRBV19 and TRBJ2-7; no reliable D call. Per the germline V gene, CDR1 is LNHDA and CDR2 is SQIVND (reference sequence). V shed 3 bases and J shed 2 bases, with 8 bases lying between them. The CDR3 spans 13 residues. For the CDR3, the DNA is TGTGCCAGTAGTATCCGGTACCCCTACGAGCAGTACTTC. Its translation: CASSIRYPYEQYF.

The chain couples TRBV9 to TRBJ1-4; D gene uncertain. Germline V gives CDR1 SGDLS, CDR2 YYNGEE. The CDR3 is made up of 14 amino acids. V was pared by 0 bases and J by 4 bases, with 7 bases between. The CDR3 reads CASSVGGNNEKLFF. For the CDR3, the DNA is TGTGCCAGCAGCGTAGGCGGAAATAATGAAAAACTGTTTTTT.

The gene calls are TRBV27 and TRBJ1-1; D call uncertain. The V and J ends lost 4 bases and 5 bases respectively, with 8 bases between them. The CDR3 is 12 residues long. Looked up from germline, CDR1 is MNHEY and CDR2 is SMNVEV (reference sequence). The CDR3 nucleotides read TGTGCCAGCAGTTACCTACTTACTGAAGCTTTCTTT. Protein: CASSYLLTEAFF.

This clone was picked up one time. The chain combines TRBV4-3 with TRBJ2-1; D might be TRBD2 (7 bases). The CDR3 runs to 12 residues. Trimming removed 3 bases at V and 10 bases at J, with 10 bases between. Germline CDR1 LGHNA, CDR2 YSLEER. The CDR3 loop reads CASSQEGGEQFF. In DNA form, the CDR3 reads TGCGCCAGCAGCCAGGAGGGGGGGGAGCAGTTCTTC.

As for this clone: Mismatch with germline at one junction end may stem from a read error. V and J are TRBV28 and TRBJ1-2; D not resolved. Germline V gene data show CDR1 as MDHEN and CDR2 as SYDVKM. This CDR3 is 13 amino acids long. Here the CDR3 reads CAGSFSAALGYTF. The CDR3 coding sequence is TGTGCCGGCAGTTTTTCTGCGGCCCTTGGCTACACCTTC.

J is TRBJ1-1 and V is TRBV9; D unresolved. The CDR3 loop spans 14 amino acids. CDR1 and CDR2 (germline): SGDLS, YYNGEE. The V and J ends lost 2 bases and 4 bases respectively, with 12 bases between them. CDR3 nucleotides: TGTGCCAGCAGCGTTTCGGTCCGGGGCACTGAAGCTTTCTTT. Its translation is CASSVSVRGTEAFF.

The V call is TRBV18, the J call TRBJ2-7, with TRBD2 identical over 10 bases. The germline gives CDR1 KGHSH, CDR2 LQKENI. The V segment lost 2 bases and the J segment 2 bases; nucleotides outside the gene matches: 6. This CDR3 has 16 amino acids. The CDR3 loop reads CASSPWTSGSTYEQYF. The DNA of the CDR3 is TGTGCCAGCTCACCATGGACTAGCGGTTCCACCTACGAGCAGTACTTC.

The chain joins TRBV11-2 to TRBJ1-4; D gene uncertain. Germline lookup yields CDR1 SGHAT and CDR2 FQNNGV. Trimming shortened V by 0 bases and J by 7 bases, and 9 bases separated the two germline ends. This CDR3 spans 14 amino acids. The CDR3 DNA follows: TGTGCCAGCAGCTTAGACAGGCTGGGTGAAAAACTGTTTTTT. Amino acid sequence: CASSLDRLGEKLFF. The entire variable domain, with the rest obtained from reference TRBV11-2 and TRBJ1-4, is as follows: EAGVAQSPRYKIIEKRQSVAFWCNPISGHATLYWYQQILGQGPKLLIQFQNNGVVDDSQLPKDRFSAERLKGVDSTLKIQPAKLEDSAVYLCASSLDRLGEKLFFGSGTQLSVL.

This clone showed up just once. The rearrangement joins TRBV5-1 to TRBJ2-1; 7 nucleotides line up with TRBD1. Germline V gene data show CDR1 as SGHRS and CDR2 as YFSETQ. Losses at the gene ends were 7 bases for V and 3 bases for J; bases not matched to a gene: 7. CDR3 length: 14 residues. CDR3 sequence: CASRRDRNYNEQFF. The CDR3, as DNA: TGCGCCAGCCGTCGGGACAGAAACTACAATGAGCAGTTCTTC.

The rearrangement uses TRBV30 and TRBJ1-1; TRBD1 is a possible D gene (5 bases). Germline V gene data show CDR1 as GTSNPN and CDR2 as SVGIG (reference sequence). V lost 2 bases and J 2 bases, leaving 9 bases between the germline ends. CDR3 length: 13 amino acids. This CDR3 is CAWSKGKNTEAFF. In DNA form, the CDR3 reads TGTGCCTGGAGTAAGGGGAAAAACACTGAAGCTTTCTTT.

This chain uses TRBV28 with TRBJ2-3; D is perhaps TRBD2 (7 bases). The V and J ends lost 3 bases and 5 bases respectively, with 12 bases between them. There are 14 residues in the CDR3. Germline-derived CDR1 and CDR2 are MDHEN and SYDVKM. The DNA for the CDR3 is TGTGCCAGCAGTTTGGGGGGGGCTAGAGATACGCAGTATTTT. It yields the protein CASSLGGARDTQYF. The variable domain in full, with the rest retrieved from reference TRBV28 and TRBJ2-3, is DVKVTQSSRYLVKRTGEKVFLECVQDMDHENMFWYRQDPGLGLRLIYFSYDVKMKEKGDIPEGYSVSREKKERFSLILESASTNQTSMYLCASSLGGARDTQYFGPGTRLTVL.

This CDR3 is CASSLAGSPYEQYF. The CDR3 nucleotides read TGTGCCAGCAGTCTAGCGGGCAGCCCCTACGAGCAGTACTTC. V gene TRBV27 combines with J gene TRBJ2-7; 8 positions agree with TRBD2. The CDR3 totals 14 residues. V dropped 5 bases and J dropped 2; count of bases not matched to a gene: 5. Germline values: CDR1 MNHEY, CDR2 SMNVEV (reference sequence).

This chain uses TRBV2 with TRBJ2-7; the match to TRBD1 covers 7 bases. V lost 6 bases, J lost 4 bases, and 18 bases stayed unmatched. This CDR3 has 17 amino acids. In germline, CDR1 is SNHLY, CDR2 FYNNEI. CDR3 sequence reads: CASSAQRGDRDFYEQYV. DNA of the CDR3: TGTGCCAGCAGCGCCCAACGGGGAGACAGGGATTTTTACGAGCAGTACGTC.

The chain uses TRBV9 and TRBJ1-6; 8 positions agree with TRBD1. This CDR3 spans 16 amino acids. V lost 4 bases, J lost 8 bases, and 11 bases stayed unmatched. Germline loops: CDR1 SGDLS, CDR2 YYNGEE. The DNA for the CDR3 is TGTGCCAGCAGCACAGGACAGGGCGGCCCCTATTCACCCCTCCACTTT. This sequence encodes CASSTGQGGPYSPLHF.

The J gene is TRBJ1-1, the V gene TRBV14; D is ambiguous. Germline CDR1 and CDR2: SGHDN and FVKESK. The CDR3 contains 14 residues. V lost 6 bases, J lost 1 base, and 12 bases lay in between. The CDR3 region is CASSLWEGNTEAFF. Here the CDR3 DNA reads TGTGCCAGCAGTCTCTGGGAGGGGAACACTGAAGCTTTCTTT.

This chain links TRBV30 with TRBJ2-3, with TRBD2 matching over 7 bases. Per germline, CDR1 GTSNPN and CDR2 SVGIG (reference sequence). The trim removed 3 bases at V and 0 bases at J, leaving 9 bases unmatched. The CDR3 runs to 16 residues. CDR3 loop: CAWRVWASGSTDTQYF. Written as DNA, the CDR3 is TGTGCCTGGAGGGTCTGGGCTAGCGGTAGCACAGATACGCAGTATTTT.